Presented here are 13 T cell receptor beta chains from one specimen sequenced in a study of regulatory dendritic cells for organ transplantation. Repertoires were generated with immunoSEQ multiplex PCR, while TCRdb's copy carries only in-frame clones and drops some. The data hold almost 30,000 clones, with over 75% observed a single time. Material: memory CD4+ T cells from blood. Subset described: CD45RO+ memory T cells. These receptors all come from a human donor in good health.

The chain has TRBV2 and TRBJ2-1, with D hard to call. V was cut by 3 bases and J by 4 bases, with 10 bases left in between. Germline V gives CDR1 SNHLY, CDR2 FYNNEI. This CDR3 is built from 14 residues. CDR3 sequence: CASSDGDRYNEQFF. CDR3 DNA sequence: TGTGCCAGCAGTGATGGCGACCGATACAATGAGCAGTTCTTC.

As DNA, the CDR3 is TGTGCCTGGTTGAGGGACAGGGAGAACCCCACCTTC. Protein product: CAWLRDRENPTF. This chain connects TRBV30 to TRBJ1-2; the match to TRBD1 covers 9 bases. Trimming took 5 bases from V and 13 from J; bases not matched to a gene: 11. The CDR3 runs 12 residues. Germline lookup yields CDR1 GTSNPN and CDR2 SVGIG (reference sequence).

Here the CDR3 DNA reads TGTGCCAGCAGCCCGCGGGCCAGCGGGGGGGCCGGGGAGACCCAGTACTTC. Translating gives CASSPRASGGAGETQYF. The V gene is TRBV7-9, the J gene TRBJ2-5; 10 nucleotides align to TRBD2. The CDR3 has 17 amino acids. The germline CDR1 and CDR2 sequences are SEHNR and FQNEAQ (reference sequence). The V segment lost 5 bases and the J segment 5 bases; nucleotides outside the gene matches: 14.

The chain combines TRBV28 with TRBJ1-3, with TRBD1 matching 7 bases. The CDR3 consists of 13 residues. Germline V gene lookup returns CDR1 MDHEN and CDR2 SYDVKM. The ends lost 6 bases at V and 4 bases at J; junction bases unmatched: 3. CDR3 region: CASRPTGGNTIYF. The DNA for the CDR3 is TGTGCCAGCAGGCCGACAGGGGGAAACACCATATATTTT.

This chain uses TRBV5-1 with TRBJ1-1, with D hard to call. CDR1 and CDR2 from the germline V gene are SGHRS and YFSETQ. Trimming stripped 0 bases from V and 0 bases from J, with 21 bases between. The length of the CDR3 is 19 residues. Here the CDR3 DNA reads TGCGCCAGCAGCTTGGCCAAACAGCCCCGGAGGTCTATGAACACTGAAGCTTTCTTT. Encoded protein: CASSLAKQPRRSMNTEAFF.

This chain connects TRBV7-9 to TRBJ2-5, with TRBD2 matching over 15 bases. The junction had 14 bases not matched to a gene; V was cut back by 4 bases and J by 5 bases. In germline, CDR1 is SEHNR, CDR2 FQNEAQ (reference sequence). CDR3 length equals 19 residues. CDR3: CASSSQRTSGGARRETQYF. The CDR3 nucleotides are TGTGCCAGCAGCTCCCAACGGACTAGCGGGGGGGCCCGGAGGGAGACCCAGTACTTC.

This sequence joins TRBV11-1 and TRBJ2-2, with TRBD1 matching 7 bases. Germline V gene lookup returns CDR1 SGHAT and CDR2 FQDESV (reference sequence). The V gene end was trimmed by 3 bases and the J gene end by 4 bases; junction bases not matched to a gene: 2. CDR3 length: 14 amino acids. The DNA of the CDR3 is TGTGCCAGCAGCTTGGACAGGATCACCGGGGAGCTGTTTTTT. Translation gives CASSLDRITGELFF.

The chain carries TRBV28 and TRBJ2-1; D tentatively fits TRBD1 or TRBD2 (5 bases each). The length of the CDR3 is 13 residues. Trimming stripped 3 bases from V and 5 bases from J, with 8 bases between. CDR1 is MDHEN and CDR2 is SYDVKM in the germline V gene. CDR3 sequence reads: CASSLGTHNEQFF. The CDR3 region has the DNA TGTGCCAGCAGTTTGGGGACCCACAATGAGCAGTTCTTC.

The rearrangement links TRBV4-3 to TRBJ2-3; weak D call: TRBD2 (5 bases). V lost 0 bases and J 9 bases, leaving 13 bases between the germline ends. Germline CDR1 reads LGHNA; CDR2 reads YSLEER. CDR3 size: 14 residues. DNA of the CDR3: TGCGCCAGCAGCCAAGATGGGTCGGGAAGCACGCAGTATTTT. Translated, it gives CASSQDGSGSTQYF.

The chain has TRBV5-1 and TRBJ2-7, with D maybe TRBD1 (5 bases). Germline loops: CDR1 SGHRS, CDR2 YFSETQ. This CDR3 region has 15 residues. Trimming cost V 0 bases and J 0 bases, with 10 bases left between them. The CDR3 region has the DNA TGCGCCAGCAGCTTGGCTGTGACAGCCTCCTACGAGCAGTACTTC. Translation gives CASSLAVTASYEQYF.

The CDR3 nucleotides are TGTGCCTGGAGTGTAGAGGAGAGTAGGGATGATGAGCAGTTCTTC. Amino acids: CAWSVEESRDDEQFF. The chain uses TRBV30 and TRBJ2-1; D unresolved. V was clipped by 0 bases and J by 8 bases, with 17 bases between them. Germline CDR1 reads GTSNPN; CDR2 reads SVGIG (reference sequence). CDR3 length equals 15 residues.

The chain couples TRBV6-5 to TRBJ1-3; D remains unclear. V shed 7 bases and J shed 1 base, with 11 bases lying between them. The CDR3 covers 14 residues. Germline loops: CDR1 MNHEY, CDR2 SVGAGI. This CDR3 is CASTKGVSGNTIYF. As DNA, the CDR3 is TGTGCCAGCACTAAGGGAGTTTCTGGAAACACCATATATTTT.

The chain carries TRBV4-2 and TRBJ2-6; 11 bases agree with TRBD1. CDR1 is LGHNA and CDR2 is YNFKEQ in the germline V gene. V lost 1 base, J lost 2 bases, and 4 bases stayed unmatched. This CDR3 is built from 18 residues. DNA of the CDR3: TGTGCCAGCAGCCAAGCCTGGACAGGGGGCCCTGGGGCCAACGTCCTGACTTTC. Protein product: CASSQAWTGGPGANVLTF.